The source of this TCR beta chain is a study of patients and donors after allogeneic stem cell transplantation. TCRdb reprocessed the RT-PCR reads via MiXCR and lists one record per CDR3 protein. In the table there are 410,000 or so distinct CDR3 sequences, around 16% of which are singletons. The CDR3 spans 13 residues. Per the germline V gene, CDR1 is SQVTM and CDR2 is ANQGSEA. Trimming removed 2 bases from V and 9 bases from J; junction bases left unmatched: 9. The sequencing sample was made of blood, either unsorted or a sorted T cell fraction (not recorded which). This sequence originates from a human donor who was either an allogeneic HSCT recipient or a stem cell or donor lymphocyte infusion donor (not recorded which). It is not recorded whose cells these are; they may come from a transplant donor. The rearrangement links TRBV29-1 to TRBJ2-7, with 8 bases that match TRBD1. CDR3 coding DNA: TGCAGCGTTGAATTTGGACAGGGAGGTTGGCAGTACTTC. Translation gives CSVEFGQGGWQYF.